The rows below give T cell receptor beta chains drawn from one sample of a study of cytomegalovirus exposure and HLA in healthy donors. The method was immunoSEQ multiplex PCR; TCRdb's version includes in-frame clones alone and lacks a portion of them. This table has 210,000 or so clones, 80% to 90% appearing once. The material sequenced was PBMCs. The receptors stem from a woman younger than 35 in good health and CMV-seronegative. Both conserved end residues are part of each CDR3. Each record gives: V gene, clone size, D gene, J gene, CDR3 protein, CDR3 DNA. A D gene is named only where the DNA matches it firmly. A row's size may be missing; if present it is once, few, many or a size class.

v_call: TRBV30
clone_size: .
d_call: TRBD1
j_call: TRBJ1-1
cdr3_aa: CAGGQGYVEAFF
cdr3_nt: TGTGCCGGGGGACAGGGATATGTTGAAGCTTTCTTT

v_call: TRBV29-1
clone_size: .
d_call: .
j_call: TRBJ1-2
cdr3_aa: CSVGQISHYGYTF
cdr3_nt: TGCAGCGTTGGACAGATCAGCCACTATGGCTACACCTTC

v_call: TRBV2
clone_size: .
d_call: .
j_call: TRBJ2-5
cdr3_aa: CASSEVYERVIQETQYF
cdr3_nt: TGTGCCAGCAGTGAAGTTTATGAGCGGGTCATCCAAGAGACCCAGTACTTC

v_call: TRBV11-1
clone_size: .
d_call: TRBD2
j_call: TRBJ2-7
cdr3_aa: CASSPVASGIREQYF
cdr3_nt: TGTGCCAGCAGCCCCGTGGCTAGCGGGATTCGTGAGCAGTACTTC

v_call: TRBV2
clone_size: .
d_call: .
j_call: TRBJ2-6
cdr3_aa: CASSKENRVSGANVLTF
cdr3_nt: TGTGCCAGCAGTAAAGAAAACAGGGTCTCTGGGGCCAACGTCCTGACTTTC

v_call: TRBV4-2
clone_size: .
d_call: .
j_call: TRBJ1-5
cdr3_aa: CASSQDWGGPQPQHF
cdr3_nt: TGTGCCAGCAGCCAAGATTGGGGGGGCCCTCAGCCCCAGCATTTT

v_call: TRBV19
clone_size: .
d_call: TRBD1
j_call: TRBJ2-7
cdr3_aa: CASSPGTGGREQYF
cdr3_nt: TGTGCCAGTAGTCCCGGGACAGGGGGAAGAGAGCAGTACTTC

v_call: TRBV27
clone_size: few
d_call: .
j_call: TRBJ1-5
cdr3_aa: CASSLWGEQPQHF
cdr3_nt: TGTGCCAGCAGTTTATGGGGGGAACAGCCCCAGCATTTT

v_call: TRBV4-3
clone_size: .
d_call: TRBD1
j_call: TRBJ1-1
cdr3_aa: CASSQAETGEAGTEAFF
cdr3_nt: TGCGCCAGCAGCCAAGCAGAGACAGGGGAGGCTGGCACTGAAGCTTTCTTT

v_call: TRBV4-3
clone_size: .
d_call: .
j_call: TRBJ2-7
cdr3_aa: CASSQEHAYEQYF
cdr3_nt: TGCGCCAGCAGCCAAGAACACGCCTACGAGCAGTACTTC

v_call: TRBV19
clone_size: few
d_call: .
j_call: TRBJ2-3
cdr3_aa: CASTQGSTDTQYF
cdr3_nt: TGTGCCAGTACCCAGGGTAGCACAGATACGCAGTATTTT

v_call: TRBV2
clone_size: .
d_call: .
j_call: TRBJ2-5
cdr3_aa: CASNRELETQYF
cdr3_nt: TGTGCCAGCAACCGGGAGCTAGAGACCCAGTACTTC

v_call: TRBV2
clone_size: .
d_call: .
j_call: TRBJ1-2
cdr3_aa: CARTEANYGYTF
cdr3_nt: TGTGCCAGGACAGAGGCTAACTATGGCTACACCTTC

v_call: TRBV15
clone_size: .
d_call: TRBD2
j_call: TRBJ2-5
cdr3_aa: CATSGTSGELQETQYF
cdr3_nt: TGTGCCACCAGCGGTACTAGCGGGGAACTCCAAGAGACCCAGTACTTC

v_call: TRBV6-5
clone_size: .
d_call: .
j_call: TRBJ2-3
cdr3_aa: CASSYVAGRITDTQYF
cdr3_nt: TGTGCCAGCAGTTACGTGGCGGGTCGAATCACAGATACGCAGTATTTT

v_call: TRBV11-1
clone_size: .
d_call: .
j_call: TRBJ1-1
cdr3_aa: CASSPYLGVRTEAFF
cdr3_nt: TGTGCCAGCAGCCCTTACCTAGGGGTACGGACTGAAGCTTTCTTT

v_call: TRBV2
clone_size: .
d_call: TRBD1
j_call: TRBJ1-2
cdr3_aa: CASWTPRRDRGNYGYTF
cdr3_nt: TGTGCCAGCTGGACCCCACGGAGAGACAGGGGAAACTATGGCTACACCTTC

v_call: TRBV6-5
clone_size: .
d_call: .
j_call: TRBJ1-2
cdr3_aa: CASSPGVYGYTF
cdr3_nt: TGTGCCAGCAGCCCCGGAGTCTATGGCTACACCTTC

v_call: TRBV5-1
clone_size: .
d_call: .
j_call: TRBJ1-2
cdr3_aa: CASSLAPGGNGYTF
cdr3_nt: TGCGCCAGCAGCTTGGCCCCGGGTGGCAATGGCTACACCTTC

v_call: TRBV5-4
clone_size: .
d_call: TRBD2
j_call: TRBJ2-1
cdr3_aa: CASSWGVAGLYNEQFF
cdr3_nt: TGTGCCAGCAGCTGGGGGGTAGCGGGATTATACAATGAGCAGTTCTTC

v_call: TRBV7-2
clone_size: .
d_call: .
j_call: TRBJ2-2
cdr3_aa: CASSLVPGVREAGELFF
cdr3_nt: TGTGCCAGCAGCTTAGTACCGGGGGTCAGGGAAGCCGGGGAGCTGTTTTTT

v_call: TRBV25-1
clone_size: .
d_call: .
j_call: TRBJ1-1
cdr3_aa: CASTRRGARVNTEAFF
cdr3_nt: TGTGCCAGCACCCGAAGAGGTGCCAGGGTCAACACTGAAGCTTTCTTT

v_call: TRBV19
clone_size: .
d_call: .
j_call: TRBJ2-1
cdr3_aa: CASTVGGPYNEQFF
cdr3_nt: TGTGCCAGTACAGTGGGGGGGCCCTACAATGAGCAGTTCTTC

v_call: TRBV27
clone_size: .
d_call: .
j_call: TRBJ2-7
cdr3_aa: CASSLAGAGYEQYF
cdr3_nt: TGTGCCAGCAGTTTAGCAGGGGCCGGGTACGAGCAGTACTTC

v_call: TRBV6-5
clone_size: once
d_call: TRBD1
j_call: TRBJ2-1
cdr3_aa: CASSYAGTGFNNEQFF
cdr3_nt: TGTGCCAGCAGTTATGCCGGGACAGGGTTCAACAATGAGCAGTTCTTC

v_call: TRBV6-5
clone_size: .
d_call: .
j_call: TRBJ2-1
cdr3_aa: CASSRYVDNEQFF
cdr3_nt: TGTGCCAGCAGTCGCTATGTCGACAATGAGCAGTTCTTC

v_call: TRBV27
clone_size: .
d_call: TRBD1
j_call: TRBJ2-2
cdr3_aa: CASSPLQGIGELFF
cdr3_nt: TGTGCCAGCAGTCCCCTACAGGGGATTGGGGAGCTGTTTTTT

v_call: TRBV5-8
clone_size: .
d_call: .
j_call: TRBJ2-3
cdr3_aa: CASSRGTASTDTQYF
cdr3_nt: TGTGCCAGCAGCCGCGGGACAGCGAGCACAGATACGCAGTATTTT

v_call: TRBV18
clone_size: .
d_call: TRBD1
j_call: TRBJ1-5
cdr3_aa: CASSAGGYSNQPQHF
cdr3_nt: TGTGCCAGCTCAGCAGGGGGGTATAGCAATCAGCCCCAGCATTTT

v_call: TRBV2
clone_size: .
d_call: .
j_call: TRBJ2-7
cdr3_aa: CASSLQAGAYEQYF
cdr3_nt: TGTGCCAGCAGCCTCCAGGCCGGCGCCTACGAGCAGTACTTC

v_call: TRBV10-2
clone_size: .
d_call: .
j_call: TRBJ2-6
cdr3_aa: CASSERTRGGANVLTF
cdr3_nt: TGCGCCAGCAGTGAGCGGACGAGGGGGGGGGCCAACGTCCTGACTTTC

v_call: TRBV6-5
clone_size: .
d_call: .
j_call: TRBJ2-7
cdr3_aa: CASSYISQGNTYEQYF
cdr3_nt: TGTGCCAGCAGTTATATTTCGCAGGGGAATACCTACGAGCAGTACTTC

v_call: TRBV11-3
clone_size: once
d_call: .
j_call: TRBJ2-1
cdr3_aa: CASSLAAGAYNEQFF
cdr3_nt: TGTGCCAGCAGCTTAGCGGCAGGGGCCTACAATGAGCAGTTCTTC

v_call: TRBV5-5
clone_size: once
d_call: .
j_call: TRBJ1-1
cdr3_aa: CASRRQIHTEAFF
cdr3_nt: TGTGCCAGCAGACGACAGATACACACTGAAGCTTTCTTT

v_call: TRBV14
clone_size: .
d_call: .
j_call: TRBJ2-3
cdr3_aa: CASSHAGFTDTQYF
cdr3_nt: TGTGCCAGCAGCCACGCCGGGTTCACAGATACGCAGTATTTT

v_call: TRBV19
clone_size: .
d_call: TRBD1
j_call: TRBJ1-4
cdr3_aa: CASSDLGQDNEKLFF
cdr3_nt: TGTGCCAGTAGTGATTTGGGACAGGATAATGAAAAACTGTTTTTT

v_call: TRBV5-1
clone_size: .
d_call: .
j_call: TRBJ1-1
cdr3_aa: CASSLEMGRTNTEAFF
cdr3_nt: TGCGCCAGCAGCTTGGAGATGGGGCGGACGAACACTGAAGCTTTCTTT

v_call: TRBV19
clone_size: once
d_call: .
j_call: TRBJ1-2
cdr3_aa: CASSMGPLGGYGYTF
cdr3_nt: TGTGCCAGTAGTATGGGCCCTCTGGGGGGCTATGGCTACACCTTC

v_call: TRBV18
clone_size: .
d_call: .
j_call: TRBJ1-5
cdr3_aa: CASSPTGNNQPQHF
cdr3_nt: TGTGCCAGCTCACCAACAGGTAACAATCAGCCCCAGCATTTT

v_call: TRBV6-5
clone_size: few
d_call: TRBD2
j_call: TRBJ2-3
cdr3_aa: CASIRGDGTDTQYF
cdr3_nt: TGTGCCAGCATTCGGGGGGACGGCACAGATACGCAGTATTTT

v_call: TRBV15
clone_size: .
d_call: TRBD1
j_call: TRBJ1-4
cdr3_aa: CATSRVPGQGEKLFF
cdr3_nt: TGTGCCACCAGCAGGGTCCCGGGACAGGGTGAAAAACTGTTTTTT

v_call: TRBV11-2
clone_size: .
d_call: TRBD2
j_call: TRBJ2-3
cdr3_aa: CASSLKLAGATGTDTQYF
cdr3_nt: TGTGCCAGCAGCTTAAAGTTAGCGGGGGCCACGGGGACAGATACGCAGTATTTT

v_call: TRBV19
clone_size: .
d_call: TRBD2
j_call: TRBJ2-5
cdr3_aa: CASSTTSGRASLEQYF
cdr3_nt: TGTGCCAGTAGTACTACTAGCGGGAGGGCCTCGTTGGAGCAGTACTTC

v_call: TRBV5-1
clone_size: .
d_call: TRBD2
j_call: TRBJ2-5
cdr3_aa: CASSLGTSGGAQETQYF
cdr3_nt: TGCGCCAGCAGCCTTGGGACTAGCGGGGGCGCCCAAGAGACCCAGTACTTC

v_call: TRBV29-1
clone_size: .
d_call: .
j_call: TRBJ1-2
cdr3_aa: CSVEATVSYGYTF
cdr3_nt: TGCAGCGTTGAAGCGACAGTTTCTTATGGCTACACCTTC

v_call: TRBV7-9
clone_size: .
d_call: .
j_call: TRBJ1-2
cdr3_aa: CASSPTSVNYGYTF
cdr3_nt: TGTGCCAGCAGCCCAACGTCGGTTAACTATGGCTACACCTTC

v_call: TRBV5-6
clone_size: once
d_call: .
j_call: TRBJ2-7
cdr3_aa: CASSLELSLYEQYF
cdr3_nt: TGTGCCAGCAGCTTGGAGCTGTCGCTCTACGAGCAGTACTTC

v_call: TRBV7-2
clone_size: .
d_call: .
j_call: TRBJ2-2
cdr3_aa: CASSLVGVRELFF
cdr3_nt: TGTGCCAGCAGTCTCGTCGGGGTCCGGGAGCTGTTTTTT

v_call: TRBV5-1
clone_size: .
d_call: TRBD2
j_call: TRBJ2-1
cdr3_aa: CASSSLAGSNNEQFF
cdr3_nt: TGCGCCAGCAGCTCACTAGCGGGAAGTAACAATGAGCAGTTCTTC

v_call: TRBV5-6
clone_size: .
d_call: TRBD1
j_call: TRBJ2-7
cdr3_aa: CASSRRDSLPYEQYF
cdr3_nt: TGTGCCAGCAGCCGCCGGGACAGCCTACCCTACGAGCAGTACTTC

v_call: TRBV27
clone_size: .
d_call: .
j_call: TRBJ2-7
cdr3_aa: CASSFGPGVDEQYF
cdr3_nt: .

v_call: TRBV6-6
clone_size: .
d_call: TRBD1
j_call: TRBJ2-3
cdr3_aa: CAGRQGIESDTQYF
cdr3_nt: TGTGCCGGCCGACAGGGTATTGAATCAGATACGCAGTATTTT

v_call: TRBV19
clone_size: once
d_call: TRBD1
j_call: TRBJ2-5
cdr3_aa: CASSPLRGGWETQYF
cdr3_nt: TGTGCCAGTAGTCCCCTACGAGGGGGCTGGGAGACCCAGTACTTC

v_call: TRBV19
clone_size: .
d_call: TRBD1
j_call: TRBJ1-5
cdr3_aa: CASSRDRGSNQPQHF
cdr3_nt: TGTGCCAGTAGTAGGGACAGGGGGAGCAATCAGCCCCAGCATTTT

v_call: TRBV13
clone_size: .
d_call: .
j_call: TRBJ2-7
cdr3_aa: CASSLGDSYVSYEQYF
cdr3_nt: TGTGCCAGCAGCTTAGGTGACAGCTATGTGTCGTACGAGCAGTACTTC